The sequence of this T cell receptor (beta chain) was determined in a study of blood T cell repertoires in COVID-19. Study as a whole: T cells, B-cell-depleted T cells, or PBMCs provided the cDNA or gDNA that served as material.

Clones were read by immunoSEQ multiplex PCR, and TCRdb kept only the in-frame ones, dropping some. This table has about 64,000 clones, just over 85% appearing once. CDR1 is SGHTA and CDR2 is FQGNSA in the germline V gene. V dropped 5 bases and J dropped 0 bases, with 12 bases sitting between them. This CDR3 comprises 15 residues. The chain couples TRBV7-2 to TRBJ2-3; no clear D gene. What was sequenced was peripheral blood. This TCR was recovered from a woman in her sixties with COVID-19, enrolled during active disease. CDR3 sequence: CASSPSPTSTDTQYF. In DNA, the CDR3 is TGTGCCAGCAGCCCCTCTCCGACTAGCACAGATACGCAGTATTTT.